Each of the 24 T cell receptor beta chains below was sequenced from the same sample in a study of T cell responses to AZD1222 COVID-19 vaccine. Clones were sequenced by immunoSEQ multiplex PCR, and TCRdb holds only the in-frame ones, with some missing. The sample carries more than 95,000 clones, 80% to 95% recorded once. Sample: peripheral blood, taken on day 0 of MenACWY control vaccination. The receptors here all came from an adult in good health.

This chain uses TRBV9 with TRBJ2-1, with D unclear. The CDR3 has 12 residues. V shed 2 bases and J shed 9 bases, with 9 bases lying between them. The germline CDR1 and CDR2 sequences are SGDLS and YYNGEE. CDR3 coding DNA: TGTGCCAGCAGCGTCCAGATGGGTGAGCAGTTCTTC. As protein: CASSVQMGEQFF.

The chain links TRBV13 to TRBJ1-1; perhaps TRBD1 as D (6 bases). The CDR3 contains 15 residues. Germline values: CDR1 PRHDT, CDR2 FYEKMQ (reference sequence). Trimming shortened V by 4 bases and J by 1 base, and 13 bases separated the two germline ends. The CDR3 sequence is CASSWAGTQNTEAFF. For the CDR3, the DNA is TGTGCCAGCAGCTGGGCCGGGACACAGAACACTGAAGCTTTCTTT.

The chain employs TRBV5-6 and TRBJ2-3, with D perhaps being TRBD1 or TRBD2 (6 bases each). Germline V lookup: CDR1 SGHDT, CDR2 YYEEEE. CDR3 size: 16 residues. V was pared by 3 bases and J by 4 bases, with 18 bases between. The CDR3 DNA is TGTGCCAGCAGCTCCCGGATGCGCCGGGGGCCAGATACGCAGTATTTT. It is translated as CASSSRMRRGPDTQYF. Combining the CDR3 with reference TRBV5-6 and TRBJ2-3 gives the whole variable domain DAGVTQSPTHLIKTRGQQVTLRCSPKSGHDTVSWYQQALGQGPQFIFQYYEEEERQRGNFPDRFSGHQFPNYSSELNVNALLLGDSALYLCASSSRMRRGPDTQYFGPGTRLTVL.

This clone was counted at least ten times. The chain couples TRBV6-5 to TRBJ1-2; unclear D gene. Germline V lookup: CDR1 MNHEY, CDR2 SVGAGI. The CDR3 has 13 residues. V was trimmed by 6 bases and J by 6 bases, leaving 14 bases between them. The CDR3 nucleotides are TGTGCCAGCAGGAGAGAAGGGTGGGATGGCTACACCTTC. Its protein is CASRREGWDGYTF.

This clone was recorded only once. The CDR3 loop reads CASSSKTNTGNTIYF. Written as DNA, the CDR3 is TGTGCCAGCAGTTCGAAGACGAATACTGGAAACACCATATATTTT. This chain uses TRBV28 with TRBJ1-3; D is unresolved. Germline loops: CDR1 MDHEN, CDR2 SYDVKM. The ends were cut back, 4 bases at V and 2 bases at J, with 12 bases in the middle. This CDR3 contains 15 residues.

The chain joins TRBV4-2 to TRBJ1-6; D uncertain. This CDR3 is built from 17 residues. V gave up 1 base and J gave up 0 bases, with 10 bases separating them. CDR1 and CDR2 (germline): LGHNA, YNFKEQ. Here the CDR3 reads CASSQGLGSSYNSPLHF. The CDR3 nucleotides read TGTGCCAGCAGCCAAGGGCTAGGGAGCTCCTATAATTCACCCCTCCACTTT.

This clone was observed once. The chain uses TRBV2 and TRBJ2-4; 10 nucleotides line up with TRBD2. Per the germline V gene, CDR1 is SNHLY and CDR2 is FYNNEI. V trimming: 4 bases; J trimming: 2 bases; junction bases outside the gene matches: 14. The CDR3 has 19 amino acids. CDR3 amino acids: CASSALAGDPKRTKNIQYF. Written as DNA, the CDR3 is TGTGCCAGCAGTGCCCTAGCGGGAGACCCCAAAAGGACCAAAAACATTCAGTACTTC. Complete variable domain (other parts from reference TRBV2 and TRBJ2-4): EPEVTQTPSHQVTQMGQEVILRCVPISNHLYFYWYRQILGQKVEFLVSFYNNEISEKSEIFDDQFSVERPDGSNFTLKIRSTKLEDSAMYFCASSALAGDPKRTKNIQYFGAGTRLSVL.

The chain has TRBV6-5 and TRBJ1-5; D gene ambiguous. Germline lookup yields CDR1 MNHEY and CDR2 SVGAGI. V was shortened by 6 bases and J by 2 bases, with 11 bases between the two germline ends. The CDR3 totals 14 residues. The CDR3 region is CASRKDGGNQPQHF. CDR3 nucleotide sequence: TGTGCCAGCAGGAAGGACGGAGGCAATCAGCCCCAGCATTTT.

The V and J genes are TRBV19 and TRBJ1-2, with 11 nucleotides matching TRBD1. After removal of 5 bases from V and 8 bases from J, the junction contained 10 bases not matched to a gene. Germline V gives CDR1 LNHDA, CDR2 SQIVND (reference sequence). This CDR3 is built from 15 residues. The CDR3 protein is CASSLRDRGYQGYTF. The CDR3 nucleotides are TGTGCCAGTAGTCTCCGGGACAGGGGGTACCAGGGCTACACCTTC.

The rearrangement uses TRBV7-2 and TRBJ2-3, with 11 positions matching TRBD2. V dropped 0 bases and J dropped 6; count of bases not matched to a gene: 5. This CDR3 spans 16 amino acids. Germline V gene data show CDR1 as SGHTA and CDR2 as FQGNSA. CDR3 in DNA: TGTGCCAGCAGCTTAGCGGCTAGCGGGGGGTCCGATACGCAGTATTTT. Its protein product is CASSLAASGGSDTQYF.

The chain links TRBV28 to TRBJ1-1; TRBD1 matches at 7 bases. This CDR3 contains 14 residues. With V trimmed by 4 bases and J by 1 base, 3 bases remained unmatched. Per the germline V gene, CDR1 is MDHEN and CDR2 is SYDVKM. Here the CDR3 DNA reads TGTGCCAGCAGTTCGACAGGGAGGAACACTGAAGCTTTCTTT. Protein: CASSSTGRNTEAFF.

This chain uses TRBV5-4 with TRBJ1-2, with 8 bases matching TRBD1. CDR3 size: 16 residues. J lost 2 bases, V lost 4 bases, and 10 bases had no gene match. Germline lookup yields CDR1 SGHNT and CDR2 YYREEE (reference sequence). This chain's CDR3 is CASSEVNRGTNYGYTF. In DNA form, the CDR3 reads TGTGCCAGCAGCGAGGTAAACAGGGGGACAAACTATGGCTACACCTTC.

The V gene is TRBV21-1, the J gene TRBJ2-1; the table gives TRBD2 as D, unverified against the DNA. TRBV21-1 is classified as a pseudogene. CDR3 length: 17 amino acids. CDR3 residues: CASSKEHVRRVYNEQFF. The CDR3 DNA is TGTGCCAGCAGCAAAGAGCATGTTAGGCGGGTCTACAATGAGCAGTTCTTC.

CDR3: CASSLASGESYEQYF. The DNA of the CDR3 is TGTGCCAGCAGCTTAGCATCAGGGGAAAGCTACGAGCAGTACTTC. The V call is TRBV7-2, the J call TRBJ2-7, with D possibly matching TRBD1 (6 bases). From germline, CDR1 is SGHTA and CDR2 FQGNSA. Trimming left V 0 bases short and J 3 bases short, with 12 bases between. The CDR3 spans 15 residues.

The CDR3 reads CASSLWADGLQETQYF. The CDR3 coding sequence is TGTGCCAGCAGTTTATGGGCAGACGGACTCCAAGAGACCCAGTACTTC. The chain combines TRBV28 with TRBJ2-5; D is perhaps TRBD2 (5 bases). V was pared by 0 bases and J by 1 base, with 12 bases between. The CDR3 runs to 16 residues. The germline gives CDR1 MDHEN, CDR2 SYDVKM. Full variable domain (missing parts from reference TRBV28 and TRBJ2-5): DVKVTQSSRYLVKRTGEKVFLECVQDMDHENMFWYRQDPGLGLRLIYFSYDVKMKEKGDIPEGYSVSREKKERFSLILESASTNQTSMYLCASSLWADGLQETQYFGPGTRLLVL.

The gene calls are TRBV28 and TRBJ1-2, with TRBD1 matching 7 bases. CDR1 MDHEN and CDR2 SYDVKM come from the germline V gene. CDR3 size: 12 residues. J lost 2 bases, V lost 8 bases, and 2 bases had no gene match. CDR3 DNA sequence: TGTGCCAGCTCGACAGGGAACTATGGCTACACCTTC. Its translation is CASSTGNYGYTF.

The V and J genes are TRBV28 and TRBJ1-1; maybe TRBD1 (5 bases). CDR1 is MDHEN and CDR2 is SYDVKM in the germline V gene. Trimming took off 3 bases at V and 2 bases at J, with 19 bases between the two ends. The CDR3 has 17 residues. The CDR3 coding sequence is TGTGCCAGCAGTTTGTCTCTGGGGGGACGGAGAAACACTGAAGCTTTCTTT. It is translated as CASSLSLGGRRNTEAFF.

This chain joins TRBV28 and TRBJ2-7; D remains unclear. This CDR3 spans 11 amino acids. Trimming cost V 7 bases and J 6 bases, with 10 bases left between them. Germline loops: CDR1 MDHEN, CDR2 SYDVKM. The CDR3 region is CASTDNGEQYF. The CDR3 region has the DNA TGTGCCAGCACCGACAACGGCGAGCAGTACTTC.

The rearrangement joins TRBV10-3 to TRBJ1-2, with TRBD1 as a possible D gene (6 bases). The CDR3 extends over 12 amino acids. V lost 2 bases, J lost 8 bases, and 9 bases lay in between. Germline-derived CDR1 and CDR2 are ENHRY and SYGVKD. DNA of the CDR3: TGTGCCATCAGTGAGACAGGGCCGGGCTACACCTTC. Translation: CAISETGPGYTF.

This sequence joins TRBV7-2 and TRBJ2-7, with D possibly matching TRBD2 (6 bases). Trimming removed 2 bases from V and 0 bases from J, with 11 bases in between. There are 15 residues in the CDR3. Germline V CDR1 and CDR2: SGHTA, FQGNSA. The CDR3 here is CASSLIPSDSYEQYF. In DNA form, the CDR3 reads TGTGCCAGCAGCTTAATTCCTAGCGACTCCTACGAGCAGTACTTC.

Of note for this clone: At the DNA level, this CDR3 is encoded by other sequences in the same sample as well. CDR3 in DNA: TGTGCCAGCAGCCCTAGCGGGAGCTCCTACAATGAGCAGTTCTTC. It specifies CASSPSGSSYNEQFF. V is TRBV7-9 and J is TRBJ2-1; 10 bases line up with TRBD2. With V trimmed by 5 bases and J by 0 bases, 1 base remained unmatched. The CDR3 has 15 amino acids. Per germline, CDR1 SEHNR and CDR2 FQNEAQ (reference sequence).

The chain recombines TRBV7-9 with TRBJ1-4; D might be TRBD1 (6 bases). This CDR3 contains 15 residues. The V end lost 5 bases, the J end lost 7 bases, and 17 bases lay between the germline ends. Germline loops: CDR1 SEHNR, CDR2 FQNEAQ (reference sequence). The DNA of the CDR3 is TGTGCCAGCAGCCCTGGGACACTTTCGAGTGAAAAACTGTTTTTT. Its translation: CASSPGTLSSEKLFF.

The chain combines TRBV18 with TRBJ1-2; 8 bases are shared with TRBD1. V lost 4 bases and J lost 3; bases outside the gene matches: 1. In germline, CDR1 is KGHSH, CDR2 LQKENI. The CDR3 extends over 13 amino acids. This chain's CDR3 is CASSQGQDYGYTF. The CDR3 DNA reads TGTGCCAGCTCACAGGGACAGGACTATGGCTACACCTTC.

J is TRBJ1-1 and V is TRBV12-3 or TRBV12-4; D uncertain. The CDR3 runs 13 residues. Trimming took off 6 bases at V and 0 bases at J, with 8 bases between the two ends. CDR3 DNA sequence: TGTGCCAGCAGCCGGGGTCTGAACACTGAAGCTTTCTTT. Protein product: CASSRGLNTEAFF.